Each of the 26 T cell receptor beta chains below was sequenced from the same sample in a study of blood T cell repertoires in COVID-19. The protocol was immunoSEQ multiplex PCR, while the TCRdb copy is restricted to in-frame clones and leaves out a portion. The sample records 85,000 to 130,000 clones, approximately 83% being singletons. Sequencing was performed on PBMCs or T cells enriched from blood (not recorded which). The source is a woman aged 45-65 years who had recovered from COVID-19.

CDR3 sequence: CASREGLAGYEQYF. The CDR3 DNA is TGCGCCAGCCGAGAAGGCCTAGCGGGCTACGAGCAGTACTTC. The chain is built from TRBV10-2 and TRBJ2-7; 8 bases are shared with TRBD2. CDR3 length: 14 residues. The V gene end was trimmed by 8 bases and the J gene end by 3 bases; junction bases not matched to a gene: 9. Germline V gene lookup returns CDR1 WSHSY and CDR2 SAAADI.

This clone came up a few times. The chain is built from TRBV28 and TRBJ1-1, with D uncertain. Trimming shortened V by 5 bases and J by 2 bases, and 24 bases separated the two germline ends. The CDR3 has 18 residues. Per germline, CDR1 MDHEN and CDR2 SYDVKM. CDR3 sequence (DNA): TGTGCCAGCAGTCCCATCCGGCGGGCAGCGGACTTCAACACTGAAGCTTTCTTT. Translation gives CASSPIRRAADFNTEAFF.

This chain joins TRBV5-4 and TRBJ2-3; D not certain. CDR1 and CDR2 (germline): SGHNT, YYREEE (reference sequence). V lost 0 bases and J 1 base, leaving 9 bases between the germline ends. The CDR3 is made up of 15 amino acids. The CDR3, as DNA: TGTGCCAGCAGCTTGGGCAGCGCTGGCACAGATACGCAGTATTTT. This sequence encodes CASSLGSAGTDTQYF.

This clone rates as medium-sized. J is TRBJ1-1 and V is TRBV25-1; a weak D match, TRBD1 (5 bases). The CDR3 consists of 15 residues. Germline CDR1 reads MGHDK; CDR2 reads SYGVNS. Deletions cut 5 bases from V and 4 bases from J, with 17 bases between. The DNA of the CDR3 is TGTGCCAGCAGTTTATCGAATTTGGGGGGCACTGAAGCTTTCTTT. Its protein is CASSLSNLGGTEAFF.

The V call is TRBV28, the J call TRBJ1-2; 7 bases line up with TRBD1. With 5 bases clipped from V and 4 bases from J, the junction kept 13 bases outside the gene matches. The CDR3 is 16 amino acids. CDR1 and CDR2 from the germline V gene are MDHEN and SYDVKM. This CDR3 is CASSPTFRGTFYGYTF. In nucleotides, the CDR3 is TGTGCCAGCAGTCCAACCTTCAGGGGGACCTTCTATGGCTACACCTTC.

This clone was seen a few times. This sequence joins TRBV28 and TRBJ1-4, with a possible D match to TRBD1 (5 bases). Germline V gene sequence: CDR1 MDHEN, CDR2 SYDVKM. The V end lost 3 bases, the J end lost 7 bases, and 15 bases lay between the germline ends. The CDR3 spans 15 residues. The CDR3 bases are TGTGCCAGCAGTTTTCTGGTGGGGGGAGGTGAAAAACTGTTTTTT. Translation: CASSFLVGGGEKLFF.

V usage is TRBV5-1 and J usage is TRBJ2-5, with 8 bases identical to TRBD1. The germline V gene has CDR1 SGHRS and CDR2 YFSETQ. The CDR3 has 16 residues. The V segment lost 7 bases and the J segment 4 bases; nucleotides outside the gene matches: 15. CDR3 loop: CASFQGAGGTLETQYF. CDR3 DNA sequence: TGCGCCAGCTTTCAGGGGGCCGGGGGTACTCTAGAGACCCAGTACTTC.

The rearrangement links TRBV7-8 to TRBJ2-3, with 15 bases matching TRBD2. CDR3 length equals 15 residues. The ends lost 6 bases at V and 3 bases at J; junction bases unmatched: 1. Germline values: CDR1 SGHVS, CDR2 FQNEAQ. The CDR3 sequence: CASRGLAGGTDTQYF. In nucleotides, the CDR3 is TGTGCCAGCAGAGGACTAGCGGGGGGGACAGATACGCAGTATTTT.

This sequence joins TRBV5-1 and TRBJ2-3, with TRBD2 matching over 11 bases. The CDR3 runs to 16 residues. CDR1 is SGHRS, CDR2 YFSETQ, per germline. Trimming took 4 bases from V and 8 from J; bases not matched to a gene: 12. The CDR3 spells CASSPSSLAGGVTQYF. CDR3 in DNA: TGCGCCAGCAGCCCCTCGTCCCTAGCGGGGGGTGTTACGCAGTATTTT.

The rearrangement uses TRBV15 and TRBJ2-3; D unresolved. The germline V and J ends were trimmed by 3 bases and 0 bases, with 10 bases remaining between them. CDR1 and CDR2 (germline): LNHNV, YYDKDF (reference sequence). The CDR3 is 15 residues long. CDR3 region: CATSSDGRSTDTQYF. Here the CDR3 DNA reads TGTGCCACCAGCAGTGATGGCAGAAGCACAGATACGCAGTATTTT.

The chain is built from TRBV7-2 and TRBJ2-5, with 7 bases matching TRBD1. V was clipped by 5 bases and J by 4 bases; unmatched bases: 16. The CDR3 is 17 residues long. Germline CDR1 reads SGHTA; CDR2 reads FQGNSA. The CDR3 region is CASSIIGGQARGETQYF. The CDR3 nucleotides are TGTGCCAGCAGCATCATAGGAGGACAGGCACGGGGAGAGACCCAGTACTTC.

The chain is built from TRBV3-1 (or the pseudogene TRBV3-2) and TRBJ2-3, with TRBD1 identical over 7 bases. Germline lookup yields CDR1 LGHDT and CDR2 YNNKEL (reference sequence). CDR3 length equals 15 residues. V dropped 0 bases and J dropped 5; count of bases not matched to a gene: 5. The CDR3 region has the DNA TGTGCCAGCAGCCAAGAGCTAGGGGGCAGAGATACGCAGTATTTT. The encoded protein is CASSQELGGRDTQYF.

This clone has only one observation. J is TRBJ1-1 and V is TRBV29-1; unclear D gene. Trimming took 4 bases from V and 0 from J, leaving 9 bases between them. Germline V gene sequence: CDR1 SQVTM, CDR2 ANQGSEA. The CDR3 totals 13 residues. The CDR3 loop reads CSVVPRMNTEAFF. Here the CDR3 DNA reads TGCAGCGTTGTACCCAGGATGAACACTGAAGCTTTCTTT.

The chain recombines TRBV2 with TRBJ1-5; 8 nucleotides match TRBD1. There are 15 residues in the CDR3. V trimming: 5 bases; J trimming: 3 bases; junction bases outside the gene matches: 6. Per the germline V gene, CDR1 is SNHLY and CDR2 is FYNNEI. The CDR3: CASSTDRGNNQPQHF. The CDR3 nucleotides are TGTGCCAGCAGTACCGACAGGGGAAACAATCAGCCCCAGCATTTT.

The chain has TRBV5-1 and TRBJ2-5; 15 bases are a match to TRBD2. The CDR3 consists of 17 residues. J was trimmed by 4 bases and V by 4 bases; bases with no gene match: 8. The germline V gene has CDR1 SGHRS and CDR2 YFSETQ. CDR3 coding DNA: TGCGCCAGCAGCCCGAGGGGACTAGCGGGAGGCGGAGAGACCCAGTACTTC. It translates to CASSPRGLAGGGETQYF.

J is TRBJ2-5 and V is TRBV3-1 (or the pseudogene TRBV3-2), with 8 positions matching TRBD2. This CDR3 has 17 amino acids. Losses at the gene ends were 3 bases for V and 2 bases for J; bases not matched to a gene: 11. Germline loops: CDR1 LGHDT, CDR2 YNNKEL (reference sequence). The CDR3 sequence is CASSQSLAGGPQETQYF. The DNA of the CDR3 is TGTGCCAGCAGCCAGAGCCTGGCGGGGGGACCTCAAGAGACCCAGTACTTC.

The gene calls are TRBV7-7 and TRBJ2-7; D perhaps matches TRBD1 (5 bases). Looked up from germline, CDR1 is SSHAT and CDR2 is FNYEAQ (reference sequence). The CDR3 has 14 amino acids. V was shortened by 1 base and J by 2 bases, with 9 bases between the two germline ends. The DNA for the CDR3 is TGTGCCAGCAGCTTAGAACAGGCGACCTACGAGCAGTACTTC. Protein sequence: CASSLEQATYEQYF.

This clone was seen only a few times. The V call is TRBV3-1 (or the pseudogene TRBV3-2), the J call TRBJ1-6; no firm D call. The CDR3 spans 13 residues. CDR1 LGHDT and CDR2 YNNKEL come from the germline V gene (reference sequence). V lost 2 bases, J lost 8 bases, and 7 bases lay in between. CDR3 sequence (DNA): TGTGCCAGCAGCCAACCCGGGGATTCACCCCTCCACTTT. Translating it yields CASSQPGDSPLHF.

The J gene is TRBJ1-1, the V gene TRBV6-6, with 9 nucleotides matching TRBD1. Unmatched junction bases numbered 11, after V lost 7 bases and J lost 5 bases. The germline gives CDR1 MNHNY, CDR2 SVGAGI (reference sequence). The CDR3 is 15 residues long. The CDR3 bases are TGTGCCAGCACCTTAACGACAGGGGGTTCTACTGAAGCTTTCTTT. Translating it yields CASTLTTGGSTEAFF.

The CDR3 spells CASSETGQGGTEAFF. The CDR3 coding sequence is TGTGCCAGCAGTGAAACTGGACAGGGCGGCACTGAAGCTTTCTTT. The genes are TRBV2 and TRBJ1-1, with TRBD1 matching 8 bases. The V and J ends lost 2 bases and 4 bases, in that order; junction bases with no gene match: 6. Germline V gives CDR1 SNHLY, CDR2 FYNNEI. The CDR3 spans 15 residues.

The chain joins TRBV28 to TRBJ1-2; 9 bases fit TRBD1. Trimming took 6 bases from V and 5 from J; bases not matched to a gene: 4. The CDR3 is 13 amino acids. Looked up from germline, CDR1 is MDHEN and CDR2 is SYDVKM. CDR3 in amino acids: CASRTTGGYGYTF. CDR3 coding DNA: TGTGCCAGCAGAACGACAGGGGGTTATGGCTACACCTTC.

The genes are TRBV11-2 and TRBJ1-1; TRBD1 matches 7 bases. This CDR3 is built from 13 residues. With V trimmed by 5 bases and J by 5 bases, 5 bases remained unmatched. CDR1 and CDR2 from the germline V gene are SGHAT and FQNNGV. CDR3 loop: CASSLTGATEAFF. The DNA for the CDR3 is TGTGCCAGCAGCCTAACAGGGGCTACTGAAGCTTTCTTT.

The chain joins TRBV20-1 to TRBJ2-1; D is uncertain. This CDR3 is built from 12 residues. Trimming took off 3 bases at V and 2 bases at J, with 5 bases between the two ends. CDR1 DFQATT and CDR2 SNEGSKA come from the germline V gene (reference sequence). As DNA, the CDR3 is TGCAGTGCTAGTCCCGCCTACAATGAGCAGTTCTTC. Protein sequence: CSASPAYNEQFF.

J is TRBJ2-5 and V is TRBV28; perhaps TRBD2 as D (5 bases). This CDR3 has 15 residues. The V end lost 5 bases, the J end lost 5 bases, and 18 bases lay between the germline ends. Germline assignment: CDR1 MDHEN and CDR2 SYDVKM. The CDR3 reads CASSTLTGSGETQYF. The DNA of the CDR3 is TGTGCCAGCAGTACGCTCACGGGGTCTGGGGAGACCCAGTACTTC.

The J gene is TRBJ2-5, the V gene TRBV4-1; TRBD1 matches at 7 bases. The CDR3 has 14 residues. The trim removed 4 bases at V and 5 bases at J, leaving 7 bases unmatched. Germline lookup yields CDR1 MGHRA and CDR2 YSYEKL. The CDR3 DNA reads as TGCGCCAGCAGCCCGAGACAGGGTTGGGAGACCCAGTACTTC. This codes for CASSPRQGWETQYF.

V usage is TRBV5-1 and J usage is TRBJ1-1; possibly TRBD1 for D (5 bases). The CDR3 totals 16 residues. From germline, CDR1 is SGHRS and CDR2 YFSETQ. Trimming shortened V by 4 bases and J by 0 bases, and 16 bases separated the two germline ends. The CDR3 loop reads CASSVVSGSVNTEAFF. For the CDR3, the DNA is TGCGCCAGCAGCGTGGTTTCAGGGTCCGTGAACACTGAAGCTTTCTTT.